One sample yielded the 24 T cell receptor beta chains listed below, sequenced in a study of PD-L1 blockade in urothelial cancer. Sample time point: pretreatment peripheral blood. TCRdb's table, derived via immunoSEQ multiplex PCR, lists solely in-frame clones and lacks some. Counted here are more than 45,000 clones, approximately 77% occurring once; the ten biggest clones make up less than 5%. The sample in question was PBMCs, obtained around atezolizumab (anti-PD-L1) treatment. The receptors derive from a man aged 65 to 79 with urothelial cancer.

The CDR3 bases are TGTGCCAGCAGCTTAGGGTGGGACAGGGCTTCACCCCTCCACTTT. This codes for CASSLGWDRASPLHF. J is TRBJ1-6 and V is TRBV11-2, with 9 positions matching TRBD1. The CDR3 totals 15 residues. CDR1 SGHAT and CDR2 FQNNGV come from the germline V gene. V trimming: 1 base; J trimming: 9 bases; junction bases outside the gene matches: 4.

The rearrangement links TRBV4-3 to TRBJ2-2, with a weak D call TRBD2 (5 bases). The CDR3 runs 13 residues. The V end was cut by 2 bases, the J end by 7 bases, with 8 bases between. Germline CDR1 LGHNA, CDR2 YSLEER. DNA of the CDR3: TGCGCCAGCAGCCAACAGGCGGGCGGGGAGCTGTTTTTT. Protein: CASSQQAGGELFF.

The V gene is TRBV4-1, the J gene TRBJ2-7; D remains ambiguous. The CDR3 length is 16 residues. The V end lost 1 base, the J end lost 1 base, and 14 bases lay between the germline ends. CDR1 is MGHRA, CDR2 YSYEKL, per germline. Here the CDR3 DNA reads TGCGCCAGCAGCCAAGCTCTGGTACTGATTTCCTACGAGCAGTACTTC. Its translation: CASSQALVLISYEQYF.

The rearrangement uses TRBV7-2 and TRBJ2-7; D might be TRBD2 (5 bases). The CDR3 covers 15 residues. V was trimmed by 0 bases and J by 0 bases, leaving 9 bases between them. Germline V CDR1 and CDR2: SGHTA, FQGNSA. The CDR3 loop is CASSLAATSSYEQYF. The CDR3 DNA reads as TGTGCCAGCAGCTTAGCGGCTACTAGCTCCTACGAGCAGTACTTC.

The chain couples TRBV7-6 to TRBJ2-5, with 10 bases identical to TRBD2. From germline, CDR1 is SGHVS and CDR2 FNYEAQ. The CDR3 covers 15 residues. Trimming at V came to 5 bases and at J to 2 bases, leaving 5 bases not matched to a gene. In DNA, the CDR3 is TGTGCCAGCAGCAAAACTAGCGGGGCTCAAGAGACCCAGTACTTC. This codes for CASSKTSGAQETQYF.

The chain carries TRBV19 and TRBJ1-1; D remains ambiguous. Germline CDR1 is LNHDA and CDR2 is SQIVND (reference sequence). The CDR3 consists of 13 residues. The V and J ends lost 8 bases and 0 bases respectively, with 10 bases between them. DNA of the CDR3: TGTGCCAGTGCTAGGTCTATGAACACTGAAGCTTTCTTT. Its protein is CASARSMNTEAFF.

This chain connects TRBV19 to TRBJ1-2; 8 bases line up with TRBD1. CDR1 LNHDA and CDR2 SQIVND come from the germline V gene (reference sequence). CDR3 length: 17 residues. V shed 3 bases and J 3 bases; nucleotides not matched to a gene: 12. The DNA for the CDR3 is TGTGCCAGTAGTATGTATGGACAGGGACAGTATGACTATGGCTACACCTTC. This translates into CASSMYGQGQYDYGYTF. Complete variable domain (other parts from reference TRBV19 and TRBJ1-2): DGGITQSPKYLFRKEGQNVTLSCEQNLNHDAMYWYRQDPGQGLRLIYYSQIVNDFQKGDIAEGYSVSREKKESFPLTVTSAQKNPTAFYLCASSMYGQGQYDYGYTFGSGTRLTVV.

This CDR3 reads CASSLSGRSTDTQYF. CDR3 nucleotide sequence: TGTGCCAGCAGTCTATCAGGCCGAAGCACAGATACGCAGTATTTT. The chain employs TRBV6-1 and TRBJ2-3; D remains unclear. Germline values: CDR1 MNHNS, CDR2 SASEGT. The CDR3 consists of 15 residues. Between the trimmed V and J ends, which lost 5 bases and 0 bases, there was a span of 12 bases.

The rearrangement uses TRBV5-5 and TRBJ1-3; D may be TRBD1 (5 bases). The V and J ends lost 0 bases and 3 bases respectively, with 7 bases between them. The CDR3 covers 14 residues. From germline, CDR1 is SGHKS and CDR2 YYEKEE (reference sequence). Here the CDR3 reads CASSLGQRGNTIYF. The CDR3 region has the DNA TGTGCCAGCAGCTTGGGACAGCGTGGAAACACCATATATTTT.

The V gene is TRBV6-6, the J gene TRBJ1-2; 8 bases are shared with TRBD1. Germline lookup yields CDR1 MNHNY and CDR2 SVGAGI (reference sequence). The CDR3 is made up of 14 amino acids. With 0 bases clipped from V and 8 bases from J, the junction kept 5 bases outside the gene matches. CDR3 DNA sequence: TGTGCCAGCAGTTACTCAGACAGGGGTAGAGGCTACACCTTC. Translation: CASSYSDRGRGYTF.

The V gene is TRBV5-4, the J gene TRBJ2-1, with D possibly matching TRBD1 (6 bases). V lost 1 base to trimming and J lost 1 base, with 15 bases between them. Germline loops: CDR1 SGHNT, CDR2 YYREEE (reference sequence). The CDR3 contains 17 residues. CDR3 DNA: TGTGCCAGCAGCTTGCCAGGGGCGGGTAAGTCCTACAATGAGCAGTTCTTC. As protein: CASSLPGAGKSYNEQFF.

V usage is TRBV10-3 and J usage is TRBJ2-5, with 8 bases matching TRBD1. There are 14 residues in the CDR3. J gave up 5 bases and V 3 bases, and 5 bases lay outside the gene matches. Germline V lookup: CDR1 ENHRY, CDR2 SYGVKD. CDR3 DNA sequence: TGTGCCATCAGTGAAGCAGGGGGCCGGGAGACCCAGTACTTC. Its protein product is CAISEAGGRETQYF.

The rearrangement links TRBV6-1 to TRBJ1-5, with D tentatively TRBD1 (5 bases). Looked up from germline, CDR1 is MNHNS and CDR2 is SASEGT. V was pared by 5 bases and J by 2 bases, with 13 bases between. This CDR3 is built from 15 residues. The DNA for the CDR3 is TGTGCCAGCAGTCCAGGGAATTGGGGCAATCAGCCCCAGCATTTT. It is translated as CASSPGNWGNQPQHF.

This chain uses TRBV4-3 with TRBJ1-1; no clear D. Deletions cut 0 bases from V and 1 base from J, with 9 bases between. CDR3 length: 15 residues. In germline, CDR1 is LGHNA, CDR2 YSLEER. CDR3 nucleotide sequence: TGCGCCAGCAGCCAAGAGGACCGGGGGAACACTGAAGCTTTCTTT. It encodes CASSQEDRGNTEAFF.

This clone was detected only once. The J gene is TRBJ2-6, the V gene TRBV19, with 11 positions matching TRBD1. This CDR3 is built from 18 residues. V gave up 3 bases and J gave up 2 bases; unmatched junction bases: 6. In germline, CDR1 is LNHDA, CDR2 SQIVND (reference sequence). The CDR3 region is CASSIRDRGFAGANVLTF. The CDR3 DNA reads TGTGCCAGTAGTATTAGGGACAGGGGGTTTGCTGGGGCCAACGTCCTGACTTTC.

The chain links TRBV7-2 to TRBJ1-2; D gene ambiguous. CDR3 length: 14 amino acids. CDR1 and CDR2 (germline): SGHTA, FQGNSA. Trimming shortened V by 3 bases and J by 6 bases, and 14 bases separated the two germline ends. The CDR3 region is CASSFGVGSDGYTF. As DNA, the CDR3 is TGTGCCAGCAGCTTTGGTGTAGGCAGCGATGGCTACACCTTC.

The chain has TRBV5-1 and TRBJ2-5, with TRBD1 as a possible D gene (5 bases). The CDR3 covers 13 residues. Germline CDR1 is SGHRS and CDR2 is YFSETQ. V gave up 3 bases and J gave up 5 bases, with 11 bases separating them. CDR3 residues: CASSSSGSETQYF. The CDR3 DNA reads as TGCGCCAGCAGCTCGTCAGGGTCGGAGACCCAGTACTTC.

V is TRBV5-4 and J is TRBJ2-3, with 11 bases lining up with TRBD2. CDR3 size: 15 residues. The germline V gene encodes CDR1 SGHNT and CDR2 YYREEE (reference sequence). J lost 6 bases, V lost 4 bases, and 7 bases had no gene match. CDR3 protein: CASSRSGGASDTQYF. CDR3 coding DNA: TGTGCCAGCAGCCGTAGCGGGGGGGCATCGGATACGCAGTATTTT. Filled out from reference TRBV5-4 and TRBJ2-3, the complete variable domain reads ETGVTQSPTHLIKTRGQQVTLRCSSQSGHNTVSWYQQALGQGPQFIFQYYREEENGRGNFPPRFSGLQFPNYSSELNVNALELDDSALYLCASSRSGGASDTQYFGPGTRLTVL.

The table lists this clone with many counts. The chain links TRBV7-9 to TRBJ1-2; 8 positions agree with TRBD1. The CDR3 spans 16 residues. The junction had 10 bases not matched to a gene; V was cut back by 5 bases and J by 2 bases. Germline CDR1 is SEHNR and CDR2 is FQNEAQ (reference sequence). The CDR3 loop reads CASSPEQGAINYGYTF. The DNA of the CDR3 is TGTGCCAGCAGCCCGGAGCAGGGGGCCATCAACTATGGCTACACCTTC.

The chain combines TRBV5-6 with TRBJ1-4, with D tentatively TRBD1 (6 bases). From germline, CDR1 is SGHDT and CDR2 YYEEEE. The V end was cut by 2 bases, the J end by 10 bases, with 9 bases between. The CDR3 extends over 12 amino acids. In DNA form, the CDR3 reads TGTGCCAGCAGCTTTGAAGGGGGAAAACTGTTTTTT. Residues: CASSFEGGKLFF.

In DNA, the CDR3 is TGTGCCAGTAGTATAGACCCTCGGACAGGGCAAGAGACCCAGTACTTC. Translating it yields CASSIDPRTGQETQYF. The V call is TRBV19, the J call TRBJ2-5, with 8 bases aligning to TRBD1. The CDR3 extends over 16 amino acids. The germline CDR1 and CDR2 sequences are LNHDA and SQIVND (reference sequence). The junction had 5 bases not matched to a gene; V was cut back by 0 bases and J by 2 bases.

The chain joins TRBV5-1 to TRBJ2-5; TRBD2 is a possible D gene (5 bases). The CDR3 loop spans 13 amino acids. Germline V gene lookup returns CDR1 SGHRS and CDR2 YFSETQ. The germline V and J ends were trimmed by 5 bases and 5 bases, with 13 bases remaining between them. Written as DNA, the CDR3 is TGCGCCAGCAGTCTACGGACGGGGGAGACCCAGTACTTC. It encodes CASSLRTGETQYF.

CDR3 nucleotides: TGCGCCAGCAGCTTGGGCTCAATTCGGGATGAAAAACTGTTTTTT. This gives the protein CASSLGSIRDEKLFF. V usage is TRBV5-1 and J usage is TRBJ1-4; no definite D call. This CDR3 spans 15 amino acids. Germline CDR1 reads SGHRS; CDR2 reads YFSETQ. Trimming removed 0 bases at V and 6 bases at J, with 12 bases between.

This chain links TRBV5-1 with TRBJ2-1, with 7 positions matching TRBD1. Per germline, CDR1 SGHRS and CDR2 YFSETQ. Germline trimming cut 0 bases from V and 15 bases from J; bases unmatched to any gene: 6. This CDR3 has 12 residues. CDR3 sequence reads: CASSLAGQERFF. The CDR3 nucleotides read TGCGCCAGCAGCTTGGCCGGACAGGAGAGGTTCTTC.